Following are 14 T cell receptor beta chains from one sample sequenced in a study of blood T cell repertoires in COVID-19 (dated by TCRdb to about 2020). The library was generated by the immunoSEQ multiplex PCR assay. Drawn from immuneACCESS, this table holds only the in-frame rearrangements with V and J called that TCRdb kept. Clones are partly lost; checked studies trace under half to an unresolved V gene and leave the rest unexplained. This sample gives over 250,000 clones in total; more than 70% of them show up just once. Roughly 5% of the sample is taken by the ten largest. The sample comprised PBMCs or T cells enriched from blood (not recorded which). Source of these receptors: a woman aged 30 to 39 who had recovered from COVID-19.

About this clone: Its ends do not fully match the called genes, so a read error is possible. The chain has TRBV19 and TRBJ1-2; possibly TRBD1 for D (5 bases). CDR1 is LNHDA and CDR2 is SQIVND in the germline V gene (reference sequence). CDR3 length: 13 residues. For the CDR3, the DNA is TGTGCCAGCAGTAACGGGGGTTCTCATGGCTACACCTTC. Its translation is CASSNGGSHGYTF. Supplemented by reference TRBV19 and TRBJ1-2, the full variable domain reads DGGITQSPKYLFRKEGQNVTLSCEQNLNHDAMYWYRQDPGQGLRLIYYSQIVNDFQKGDIAEGYSVSREKKESFPLTVTSAQKNPTAFYLCASSNGGSHGYTFGSGTRLTVV.

The chain employs TRBV28 and TRBJ1-1; weak D call: TRBD1 (6 bases). The CDR3 sequence is 14 residues long. Trimming removed 3 bases from V and 6 bases from J, with 14 bases in between. Germline assignment: CDR1 MDHEN and CDR2 SYDVKM. DNA for the CDR3: TGTGCCAGCAGTTTGTCCGGTACAGGGCCTGAAGCTTTCTTT. This sequence encodes CASSLSGTGPEAFF.

The chain has TRBV7-3 and TRBJ2-7, with 8 bases that match TRBD1. This CDR3 has 14 amino acids. Trimming at V came to 5 bases and at J to 7 bases, leaving 10 bases not matched to a gene. The germline V gene encodes CDR1 SGHTA and CDR2 FQGTGA. CDR3 sequence reads: CASSVTGGSGEQYF. The DNA for the CDR3 is TGTGCCAGCAGCGTTACAGGGGGTTCTGGAGAGCAGTACTTC.

The chain recombines TRBV20-1 with TRBJ2-3; D perhaps matches TRBD1 (5 bases). Germline values: CDR1 DFQATT, CDR2 SNEGSKA (reference sequence). Trimming removed 4 bases from V and 8 bases from J, with 10 bases in between. This CDR3 has 11 amino acids. In nucleotides, the CDR3 is TGCAGTGCTATGGACAAGGCTACGCAGTATTTT. Translated, it gives CSAMDKATQYF.

The chain carries TRBV5-1 and TRBJ2-2; 11 bases are a match to TRBD2. The CDR3 is 17 residues long. From germline, CDR1 is SGHRS and CDR2 YFSETQ. The junction had 8 bases not matched to a gene; V was cut back by 2 bases and J by 5 bases. For the CDR3, the DNA is TGCGCCAGCAGCTTCTTCCGGGCTAGCGGGGGGACCGGGGAGCTGTTTTTT. Translating gives CASSFFRASGGTGELFF.

This clone appeared a single time. This chain links TRBV4-1 with TRBJ1-4; 9 bases are a match to TRBD1. The CDR3 covers 15 residues. V was clipped by 0 bases and J by 11 bases; unmatched bases: 7. The germline gives CDR1 MGHRA, CDR2 YSYEKL. The DNA for the CDR3 is TGCGCCAGCAGCCAAGACGGGACAGGGCTCGGGAAACTGTTTTTT. Amino acids: CASSQDGTGLGKLFF.

The J gene is TRBJ2-3, the V gene TRBV4-3; 7 bases map to TRBD2. Trimming removed 0 bases from V and 6 bases from J; junction bases left unmatched: 15. This CDR3 has 18 residues. The germline CDR1 and CDR2 sequences are LGHNA and YSLEER. The CDR3, as DNA: TGCGCCAGCAGCCAAGAAGGCTTCGGGAGGACTGGGGCGGATACGCAGTATTTT. Translation gives CASSQEGFGRTGADTQYF.

This chain links TRBV5-1 with TRBJ1-1; D unresolved. Between the trimmed V and J ends, which lost 0 bases and 1 base, there was a span of 10 bases. Germline values: CDR1 SGHRS, CDR2 YFSETQ. The CDR3 is 15 residues long. The CDR3 protein is CASSLGDGGNTEAFF. For the CDR3, the DNA is TGCGCCAGCAGCTTGGGAGATGGCGGGAACACTGAAGCTTTCTTT. Full variable domain (outside the CDR3, taken from reference TRBV5-1 and TRBJ1-1): KAGVTQTPRYLIKTRGQQVTLSCSPISGHRSVSWYQQTPGQGLQFLFEYFSETQRNKGNFPGRFSGRQFSNSRSEMNVSTLELGDSALYLCASSLGDGGNTEAFFGQGTRLTVV.

The chain joins TRBV3-1 (or the pseudogene TRBV3-2) to TRBJ2-1, with a possible D match to TRBD2 (7 bases). Trimming took 1 base from V and 14 from J, leaving 12 bases between them. The CDR3 consists of 12 residues. Germline CDR1 LGHDT, CDR2 YNNKEL (reference sequence). The CDR3 bases are TGTGCCAGCAGCCAAGGGGGGGGCCAGGAGTTCTTC. Protein product: CASSQGGGQEFF.

The table lists this clone with a count of one. The chain couples TRBV10-3 to TRBJ1-3; 8 bases match TRBD1. V was clipped by 7 bases and J by 0 bases; unmatched bases: 8. Germline lookup yields CDR1 ENHRY and CDR2 SYGVKD. The CDR3 loop spans 16 amino acids. The DNA of the CDR3 is TGTGCCATCATCGAGCCAGGGGGCAGCTCTGGAAACACCATATATTTT. Residues: CAIIEPGGSSGNTIYF.

In this sample, this clone turned up once. This CDR3 is also generated by other DNA sequences in the sample. This chain connects TRBV4-1 to TRBJ1-5, with D uncertain. The V gene lost 1 base and the J gene lost 7 bases, with 8 bases spanning the gap. Germline CDR1 is MGHRA and CDR2 is YSYEKL. The CDR3 runs 13 residues. The CDR3 DNA reads TGCGCCAGCAGCCAAGGGCCGGGACAGCCCCAGCATTTT. This encodes CASSQGPGQPQHF.

The genes are TRBV14 and TRBJ1-6; D might be TRBD1 (5 bases). This CDR3 is built from 14 residues. V was pared by 6 bases and J by 9 bases, with 15 bases between. Germline CDR1 and CDR2: SGHDN and FVKESK. CDR3 coding DNA: TGTGCCAGCAGGCTATCAGGGTTGGCTTCACCCCTCCACTTT. This encodes CASRLSGLASPLHF.

The chain combines TRBV6-5 with TRBJ2-7; TRBD2 might be the D (6 bases). Germline-derived CDR1 and CDR2 are MNHEY and SVGAGI. Trimming cost V 10 bases and J 7 bases, with 23 bases left between them. This CDR3 comprises 14 residues. The CDR3 protein is CATDRRPRGWEQYF. CDR3 coding DNA: TGTGCCACCGACAGACGCCCCCGGGGGTGGGAGCAGTACTTC.

The genes are TRBV2 and TRBJ2-2, with 9 bases aligning to TRBD2. Losses at the gene ends were 3 bases for V and 0 bases for J; bases not matched to a gene: 8. The CDR3 loop spans 18 amino acids. Germline V gives CDR1 SNHLY, CDR2 FYNNEI. In DNA, the CDR3 is TGTGCCAGCAGTGAGGGACTAGCCCTGTCCCCGAACACCGGGGAGCTGTTTTTT. This codes for CASSEGLALSPNTGELFF.